This is a list of T cell receptor beta chains from one sample in a study of blood T cell repertoires in COVID-19. TCRdb keeps only in-frame clones here, not all; method: immunoSEQ multiplex PCR. The sample shows about 42,000 clones, 77% of them seen only once. Material: peripheral blood. The receptors stem from a woman in her sixties or seventies with acute or convalescent COVID-19. The CDR3 runs from the conserved cysteine through the conserved F or W. The D gene is left open where the match is weak. Clone size is not always given. Where it is, it says once, few, many or a class for expanded clones.

clone_size	v_call	d_call	j_call	cdr3_length	cdr3_aa	cdr3_nt
NA	TRBV6-5	NA	TRBJ2-7	14	CASKVGGSSYEQYF	TGTGCCAGCAAGGTAGGCGGAAGCTCCTACGAGCAGTACTTC
NA	TRBV7-2	NA	TRBJ1-4	16	CASSLVGRGQGEKLFF	TGTGCCAGCAGCTTAGTAGGGCGGGGGCAGGGGGAAAAACTGTTTTTT
NA	TRBV19	NA	TRBJ2-2	16	CASSIGRDRPTGELFF	TGTGCCAGTAGTATAGGGCGGGACAGACCTACCGGGGAGCTGTTTTTT
once	TRBV29-1	NA	TRBJ2-7	13	CSVAGGSTYEQYF	TGCAGCGTTGCCGGGGGATCAACCTACGAGCAGTACTTC
once	TRBV7-9	TRBD1	TRBJ1-4	16	CASSGDSFSSIEKLFF	TGTGCCAGCAGCGGGGACAGCTTCTCCTCTATAGAAAAACTGTTTTTT
NA	TRBV5-6	NA	TRBJ2-4	15	CASSSIDRRDKAGYF	TGTGCCAGCAGCTCAATAGACCGACGGGACAAGGCTGGGTACTTC
NA	TRBV7-3	NA	TRBJ2-2	13	CASTLAITGELFF	TGTGCCAGCACCCTAGCGATCACCGGGGAGCTGTTTTTT
once	TRBV5-1	TRBD1	TRBJ2-5	14	CASTLTGVQETQYF	TGCGCCAGTACCCTAACAGGGGTTCAAGAGACCCAGTACTTC
NA	TRBV7-9	NA	TRBJ1-6	13	CASSRSLNSPLHF	TGTGCCAGCAGCCGCTCACTTAATTCACCCCTCCACTTT
NA	TRBV7-2	NA	TRBJ2-1	18	CASSLVAGATSSYNEQFF	TGTGCCAGCAGCTTAGTGGCAGGGGCTACTAGCTCCTACAATGAGCAGTTCTTC
NA	TRBV7-2	TRBD1	TRBJ1-2	15	CASSPRQGANYGYTF	TGTGCCAGCAGCCCCCGACAGGGAGCTAACTATGGCTACACCTTC
NA	TRBV19	NA	TRBJ1-6	14	CASSIKAPFSPLHF	TGTGCCAGTAGTATTAAAGCTCCTTTTTCACCCCTCCACTTT
NA	TRBV25-1	TRBD2	TRBJ2-1	17	CASKKGGTSGSLDEQFF	TGTGCCAGCAAAAAAGGTGGGACTAGCGGGAGTTTGGATGAGCAGTTCTTC
NA	TRBV19	NA	TRBJ2-7	15	CASSKPGSNSYEQYF	TGTGCCAGTAGTAAGCCGGGTTCCAACTCCTACGAGCAGTACTTC
once	TRBV18	NA	TRBJ2-3	12	CASSPSGDTQYF	TGTGCCAGCTCCCCTTCGGGAGATACGCAGTATTTT
NA	TRBV6-5	NA	TRBJ1-1	12	CASSPGETEAFF	TGTGCCAGCAGTCCCGGGGAGACTGAAGCTTTCTTT
NA	TRBV3-1/TRBV3-2	NA	TRBJ1-1	14	CASSQAFANSEAFF	TGTGCCAGCAGCCAAGCGTTCGCGAACAGCGAAGCTTTCTTT
NA	TRBV5-1	NA	TRBJ1-1	15	CASSLVAGERTEAFF	TGCGCCAGCAGCTTGGTGGCAGGGGAACGCACTGAAGCTTTCTTT
NA	TRBV19	NA	TRBJ1-5	15	CASSIVGRGEVPQHF	TGTGCCAGTAGTATAGTCGGAAGGGGCGAGGTACCCCAGCATTTT
NA	TRBV27	NA	TRBJ1-1	15	CASSLQGPQRTEAFF	TGTGCCAGCAGTTTGCAGGGGCCGCAGAGGACTGAAGCTTTCTTT